Here is one T cell receptor beta chain with its context. The antigen is unknown. The J segment lost 1 base and the V segment lost 10 bases, leaving 5 bases of the junction unmatched. The germline CDR1 and CDR2 sequences are MGHDK and SYGVNS. The CDR3 runs to 13 residues. The DNA input per sorted-subset replicate PCR was about 190 ng, corresponding to 30,000 or so T cell genomes. Original methodology: Filtering differed since immunoSEQ provided only junctions, with no quality scores. Only in-frame clones appear in the TCRdb table, and some are missing; sequencing was by immunoSEQ multiplex PCR. Clone size and the V and J calls come from that table; the DNA yielded D and trimming. The sample consists of under 2,500,000 clones, approximately 96% of them appearing once. The sample originates from a study of shared clonotypes between healthy human individuals. Across the whole study: CD8 memory received one plate per donor, CD8 naive two, CD4 memory three and CD4 naive three. Study findings and constraints: The naive CD4 repertoires of a few donors were compared, and around 4.9% of clonotypes were shared.

The receptor comes from a man younger than 35 in good health. The gene calls are TRBV25-1 and TRBJ1-2; 8 bases line up with TRBD1. Sequenced sample: naive CD4+ T cells sorted from blood. Specified subset: CD45RA+ positively selected. CDR3 sequence (DNA): TGTGCCACCAAAGGACAGGGTAACTATGGCTACACCTTC. This sequence encodes CATKGQGNYGYTF.